The subject of this entry is one T cell receptor (beta chain). Its antigen is not yet known. Base qualities are missing; no much larger clone stands one base away. These data originate in a study of blood T cell repertoires in COVID-19 (dated by TCRdb to the early 2020s). Notes on the research overall: The collaborator samples originated in the United States, Italy and Spain and spanned the acute and convalescent phases of COVID-19. A freely available public database, intended as a resource for researchers studying the immune response to SARS-CoV-2, is where the repertoires were released. The samples were drawn from two sources: the first 160 participants of the ongoing ImmuneRACE study, and approximately 1,300 subjects contributed by 6 global collaborators. Where available, HLA class I and class II types were taken from metadata supplied by the sample provider and were not determined by assay-based typing. The dataset comprised deeply sampled blood TCRbeta repertoires from subjects exposed to, actively infected with, or recovered from COVID-19. The prospective study material was composed of cDNA or gDNA derived from T cells, B-cell-depleted T cells, or PBMCs. Nearly every sample came with metadata listing a de-identified subject ID, COVID-19 status, age in years and sex.

Collaborating institutions collected whole blood in K2EDTA tubes following their own protocols. Collaborator samples were shipped for TCRbeta analysis as frozen whole blood, isolated PBMCs, or DNA extracted from either sample type. TCRbeta CDR3 regions were amplified from genomic DNA using the immunoSEQ Assay, a bias-controlled multiplex PCR. The study's processing was this. Within the assay, amplification of reference gene primers was used to estimate how many nucleated cells each sample contained. To quantify the absolute abundance of each unique TCRbeta CDR3 rearrangement, sequence reads were collapsed and filtered. For each sample, productive Simpson clonality was calculated as the square root of Simpson's diversity index over productive rearrangements. Not all clones reach the TCRdb copy of this immuneACCESS table, which keeps in-frame sequences only. Checked studies attribute under half of the gap to unresolved V genes and leave the rest unexplained. Clone size and V and J calls were adopted from that table, with D and trimming inferred from the DNA. In all, the sample holds 200,000 to 300,000 clones, and approximately 87% of those were seen once. Of the sample, 2% to 3% falls within the top ten clones.

The study at large found these results: The amount of clinical and demographic metadata varied by source and participant and was provided uncurated.

This sequence originates from a woman aged 45-65 years with acute or convalescent COVID-19. Sequencing was performed on peripheral blood.

The nucleotide sequence is given as TGTGCCACCAGTGATGGGGACAGGGGTAATGAGGAGACCCAGTACTTC. Translated, it reads CATSDGDRGNEETQYF. The sequence joins TRBV24-1 to TRBJ2-5; 10 junctional bases match TRBD1. According to the germline V gene, CDR1 reads KGHDR and CDR2 reads SFDVKD. The CDR3 measures 16 amino acids from cysteine to phenylalanine. Only CDR3 DNA is held: 48 bases, read in frame from base 1. After removal of 3 bases from V and 5 bases from J, the junction retains 8 bases not matched to a gene.